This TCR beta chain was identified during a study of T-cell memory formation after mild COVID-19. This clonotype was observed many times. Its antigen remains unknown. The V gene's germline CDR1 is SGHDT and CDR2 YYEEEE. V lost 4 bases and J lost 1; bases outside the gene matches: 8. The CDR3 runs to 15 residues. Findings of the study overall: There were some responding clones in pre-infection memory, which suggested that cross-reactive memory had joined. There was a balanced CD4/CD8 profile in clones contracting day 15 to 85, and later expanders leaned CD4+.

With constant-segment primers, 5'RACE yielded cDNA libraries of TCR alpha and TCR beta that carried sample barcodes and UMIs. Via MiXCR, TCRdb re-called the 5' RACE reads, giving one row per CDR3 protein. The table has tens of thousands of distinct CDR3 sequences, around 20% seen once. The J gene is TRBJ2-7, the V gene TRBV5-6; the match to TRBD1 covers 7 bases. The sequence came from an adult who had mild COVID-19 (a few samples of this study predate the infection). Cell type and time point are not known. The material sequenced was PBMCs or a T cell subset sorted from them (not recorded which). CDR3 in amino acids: CASSRVDRASYEQYF. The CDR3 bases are TGTGCCAGCAGCCGGGTCGACAGGGCATCCTACGAGCAGTACTTC.